One TCR beta chain is described in this entry. A J-beta primer mix and a sample-barcoded 5' primer were used in a second PCR of roughly 6 to 11 cycles. TCRdb ran MiXCR on the 5' RACE reads and lists one entry per CDR3 protein. The table lists 650,000 to 800,000 distinct CDR3 sequences, around 42% of them singletons. The ends were cut back, 2 bases at V and 2 bases at J, with 10 bases in the middle. Germline CDR1 reads SGHRS; CDR2 reads YFSETQ. The CDR3 is 14 residues long. These data belong to a study of blood T cells in healthy people across ages. The sequence was obtained from a man aged 60 to 75 in good health. The chain combines TRBV5-1 with TRBJ2-5; a possible D gene is TRBD2 (5 bases). Sequenced input: blood. This CDR3 reads CASSFGGKQETQYF. The CDR3 DNA reads TGCGCCAGCAGCTTCGGAGGAAAACAAGAGACCCAGTACTTC.